Following are 4 T cell receptor beta chains from one sample sequenced in a study of control samples from healthy donors and cancer patients. Method: immunoSEQ multiplex PCR; TCRdb's copy keeps in-frame clones and lacks some. The sample holds tens of thousands of clones, roughly 86% seen once. Sequences were obtained from blood. These receptors were obtained from a man between 50 and 59 years old in good health.

This clone appeared once. The chain uses TRBV6-5 and TRBJ1-1; tentative D call: TRBD1 (5 bases). CDR1 is MNHEY, CDR2 SVGAGI, per germline. Trimming removed 8 bases at V and 0 bases at J, with 7 bases between. CDR3 length: 12 residues. The CDR3 spells CASGRVNTEAFF. CDR3 DNA: TGTGCCAGCGGCAGGGTGAACACTGAAGCTTTCTTT.

The chain is built from TRBV7-3 and TRBJ2-1, with TRBD2 matching over 9 bases. This CDR3 contains 15 residues. The trim removed 2 bases at V and 5 bases at J, leaving 4 bases unmatched. CDR1 is SGHTA, CDR2 FQGTGA, per germline. The CDR3 is CASSLYLAGNNEQFF. Here the CDR3 DNA reads TGTGCCAGCAGCTTATACCTAGCGGGGAACAATGAGCAGTTCTTC.

The V and J genes are TRBV30 and TRBJ1-5; tentative D call: TRBD1 (5 bases). Trimming left V 0 bases short and J 4 bases short, with 16 bases between. Looked up from germline, CDR1 is GTSNPN and CDR2 is SVGIG (reference sequence). The CDR3 length is 16 residues. The CDR3 DNA sequence: TGTGCCTGGAGTGTAGGTTGGCAGGGTTCAAATCAGCCCCAGCATTTT. It encodes CAWSVGWQGSNQPQHF. Together with reference TRBV30 and TRBJ1-5, the CDR3 gives the full variable domain: SQTIHQWPATLVQPVGSPLSLECTVEGTSNPNLYWYRQAAGRGLQLLFYSVGIGQISSEVPQNLSASRPQDRQFILSSKKLLLSDSGFYLCAWSVGWQGSNQPQHFGDGTRLSIL.

The rearrangement uses TRBV10-2 and TRBJ2-7, with a tentative D call TRBD2 (5 bases). Germline CDR1 reads WSHSY; CDR2 reads SAAADI. The CDR3 length is 13 residues. The V gene lost 5 bases and the J gene lost 4 bases, with 12 bases spanning the gap. Written as DNA, the CDR3 is TGCGCCAGCAGTAGAGGGTTCGGGTACGAGCAGTACTTC. Its translation is CASSRGFGYEQYF.